Listed below are T cell receptor beta chains from one sample, sequenced in a study of post-analysis software for immune sequencing data. Via MiXCR, TCRdb re-called the PCR reads, giving one row per CDR3 protein. The top ten hold about 4.5% of the sample, which has 800,000 to 950,000 distinct CDR3 sequences, approximately 57% seen once. The sample was blood. The source is a girl aged 5-17 years with multiple sclerosis. The CDR3 runs from the conserved cysteine through the conserved F or W. A D gene is named only where the DNA matches it firmly. A row's size may be missing; if present it is once, few, many or a size class.

cdr3_nt | cdr3_aa | d_call | j_call | clone_size | v_call
TGTGCCAGCAGCTTTATACCGACAGGGTATGCGGCCTACGAGCAGTACTTC | CASSFIPTGYAAYEQYF | TRBD1 | TRBJ2-7 | NA | TRBV5-5
TGCAGTGCTAGTTGGCGCAGGGGGGGCCATGAGCAGTTCTTC | CSASWRRGGHEQFF | NA | TRBJ2-1 | NA | TRBV20-1
TGTGCCAGCAGCTTAGTGGTGTCGGCGGGGGAGCAGTTCTTC | CASSLVVSAGEQFF | NA | TRBJ2-1 | NA | TRBV7-9
TGTGCCAGCAGCTTAACCCCTTCGACCACCTATGGCTACACCTTC | CASSLTPSTTYGYTF | NA | TRBJ1-2 | once | TRBV7-3
TGTGCCAGCAGCTCCCGTAGCGGGAGGAGAAGGACAGATACGCAGTATTTT | CASSSRSGRRRTDTQYF | TRBD2 | TRBJ2-3 | few | TRBV7-3
TGCGCCAGCAAGGACCAGGACCAAGAGACCCAGTACTTC | CASKDQDQETQYF | NA | TRBJ2-5 | NA | TRBV5-1
TGCAGTGCTAGACCTCGGTCATCCTACGAGCAGTACTTC | CSARPRSSYEQYF | NA | TRBJ2-7 | few | TRBV20-1
TGTGCCAGCAGCTTAACGGGAGGGACAGGGCGGAATGAGCAGTTCTTC | CASSLTGGTGRNEQFF | TRBD1 | TRBJ2-1 | NA | TRBV7-3
TGTGCCAGCAGCTTTAACGCCGGGGAGCTGTTTTTT | CASSFNAGELFF | NA | TRBJ2-2 | NA | TRBV7-9
TGTGCCAGCAGCTTCATTCCAGGGCACGAGCAGTACTTC | CASSFIPGHEQYF | NA | TRBJ2-7 | NA | TRBV7-3
TGTGCCAGCAGTGGCCTCAGGGGACTGAACACTGAAGCTTTCTTT | CASSGLRGLNTEAFF | NA | TRBJ1-1 | NA | TRBV28
TGTGCCAGCAGCCAAAACCGGTACGCTGAAGCTTTCTTT | CASSQNRYAEAFF | NA | TRBJ1-1 | few | TRBV14
TGCGCCAGCAGAGAACAGGCCCGAACGGATACGCAGTATTTT | CASREQARTDTQYF | NA | TRBJ2-3 | NA | TRBV5-1
TGCAGTGCTTTTACCGGGACAGGGGGAAGTTTTCAGCCCCAGCATTTT | CSAFTGTGGSFQPQHF | TRBD1 | TRBJ1-5 | NA | TRBV20-1
TGTGCCAGCAGTTTAGGGTACGGTTCCTACGAGCAGTACTTC | CASSLGYGSYEQYF | NA | TRBJ2-7 | NA | TRBV12-3/TRBV12-4
TGCAGTGCTAGACCCGAGACCTACACAGATACGCAGTATTTT | CSARPETYTDTQYF | NA | TRBJ2-3 | NA | TRBV20-1
TGTGCCAGCGCCGGGACAGGGTCCTACAATGAGCAGTACTTC | CASAGTGSYNEQYF | TRBD1 | TRBJ2-7 | NA | TRBV6-1
TGTGCCAGCAGCCAAGGCGGGACATTATTCGATGAGCAGTTCTTC | CASSQGGTLFDEQFF | NA | TRBJ2-1 | NA | TRBV14
TGTGCCAGCAGCTTAGGGTTAGGGGTTGGGCAAGAGACCCAGTACTTC | CASSLGLGVGQETQYF | NA | TRBJ2-5 | few | TRBV7-9
TGTGCCAGCAGCGTAGGACCGGGACTAGCGGGGGGGGTAGATACGCAGTATTTT | CASSVGPGLAGGVDTQYF | TRBD2 | TRBJ2-3 | NA | TRBV9
TGCAGTGCTAGAAGACAGGGGGTCAGAACTAATGAAAAACTGTTTTTT | CSARRQGVRTNEKLFF | TRBD1 | TRBJ1-4 | NA | TRBV20-1
TGTGCCAGCAGCTTAGACCCACTAGCGGGGGGGTCGTCGAGGGAGACCCAGTACTTC | CASSLDPLAGGSSRETQYF | TRBD2 | TRBJ2-5 | many | TRBV7-2
TGCAGTGCAAAACGACAGGGTCAGCCCCAGCATTTT | CSAKRQGQPQHF | TRBD1 | TRBJ1-5 | NA | TRBV20-1
TGCAGCGTTGGATCTCCGGGACTAGAAACGTTCGAGCAGTACTTC | CSVGSPGLETFEQYF | TRBD2 | TRBJ2-7 | few | TRBV29-1